The rows below give T cell receptor beta chains drawn from one sample of a study of CD8 T cells in Susac syndrome. In TCRdb, the immunoSEQ multiplex PCR reads were re-called with MiXCR into one record per CDR3 protein. The sample has about 300,000 distinct CDR3 sequences, about 91% seen once. Specimen: CD4+ T cells from PBMCs. The receptors were gathered from a human donor with multiple sclerosis. The CDR3 runs from the conserved cysteine through the conserved F or W. D genes are given only for firm matches.

D | J | V | CDR3
NA | TRBJ2-1 | TRBV29-1 | CSVDYNEQFF
TRBD2 | TRBJ2-3 | TRBV7-9 | CATLSVGLATQRTQYF
NA | TRBJ1-1 | TRBV20-1 | CSARQGHRAEAFF
TRBD1 | TRBJ1-5 | TRBV12-3/TRBV12-4 | CASRLQGMLRENSNQPQHF
TRBD2 | TRBJ2-2 | TRBV6-2/TRBV6-3 | CASSYSTSGRARTGELFF
NA | TRBJ2-7 | TRBV7-9 | CASSPIEQGSAEQYF
NA | TRBJ2-3 | TRBV24-1 | CATSAGEWTDTQYF
NA | TRBJ1-1 | TRBV3-1 | CASSQPIGQDTEAFF
TRBD1 | TRBJ2-3 | TRBV5-7 | CASSLWLVHRGSTDTQYF
NA | TRBJ2-7 | TRBV20-1 | CSAPRDGSLYEQYF
NA | TRBJ2-5 | TRBV6-5 | CASSIGPARTQYF
NA | TRBJ2-7 | TRBV4-2 | CASSQTAGSGSSYEQYF
TRBD2 | TRBJ2-7 | TRBV7-2 | CASSLGEGWEQYF
NA | TRBJ2-5 | TRBV9 | CASSATSWSETQYF
TRBD1 | TRBJ2-7 | TRBV20-1 | CSARDSRQGTYEQYF
TRBD1 | TRBJ2-2 | TRBV29-1 | CSVGQGRNTGELFF
TRBD1 | TRBJ1-2 | TRBV3-1 | CASSQVTGDGYTF
TRBD2 | TRBJ2-1 | TRBV9 | CASSQGLAGGYEQFF
NA | TRBJ2-3 | TRBV29-1 | CSVANFRPADTQYF
NA | TRBJ1-3 | TRBV5-1 | CASSSRGGADTIYF
TRBD1 | TRBJ1-1 | TRBV10-3 | CAIGQGLNTEAFF
NA | TRBJ2-2 | TRBV12-3/TRBV12-4 | CASSLGQGAAGELFF
TRBD2 | TRBJ2-1 | TRBV27 | CASSLSSSGGANEQFF
TRBD2 | TRBJ2-1 | TRBV6-2/TRBV6-3 | CASSYSTSGTSLDNEQFF
NA | TRBJ1-3 | TRBV6-4 | CASSDGGGDTRYSGNTIYF
TRBD2 | TRBJ2-7 | TRBV20-1 | CSARGPKVAGTYEQYF
NA | TRBJ2-7 | TRBV7-9 | CASSLGTDEQYF
TRBD2 | TRBJ2-1 | TRBV10-1 | CASSDPLAGTYNEQFF
NA | TRBJ2-2 | TRBV5-4 | CASSRRGPNTGELFF
TRBD2 | TRBJ2-1 | TRBV20-1 | CSAVAGDNNEQFF
NA | TRBJ2-2 | TRBV7-9 | CASRLAVANTGELFF
TRBD1 | TRBJ1-6 | TRBV6-6 | CASSKGAGSPLHF
NA | TRBJ2-2 | TRBV24-1 | CATSDLSRDTGELFF
NA | TRBJ1-1 | TRBV19 | CASSPFASTLNTEAFF
NA | TRBJ2-1 | TRBV10-3 | CAISGALGGDEQFF
TRBD1 | TRBJ2-2 | TRBV12-3/TRBV12-4 | CASTRGRGELFF